This T cell receptor (beta chain) was sequenced in a study of blood T cell repertoires in COVID-19 (dated by TCRdb to the early 2020s). Looking at the study overall: Collaborator samples came from the United States, Italy and Spain and covered acute and convalescent phases of COVID-19. The prospective study material was composed of cDNA or gDNA derived from T cells, B-cell-depleted T cells, or PBMCs. Deeply sampled blood TCRbeta repertoires from subjects exposed to, actively infected with, or recovered from COVID-19 were included in the dataset. The repertoires were released in a freely available public database meant as a resource for research on the immune response to SARS-CoV-2. The samples were drawn from the first 160 participants of the ongoing ImmuneRACE study and from about 1,200 subjects provided by 6 global collaborators. A de-identified subject ID, COVID-19 status, age in years and sex were almost always included in the sample metadata. Where available, HLA class I and class II types were taken from metadata supplied by the sample provider and were not determined by assay-based typing.

Each collaborating institution followed its own protocols to collect whole blood in K2EDTA tubes. Collaborator samples were shipped for TCRbeta analysis as frozen whole blood, isolated PBMCs, or DNA extracted from either sample type. V is pruned by 2 bases and J by 4 bases, leaving 4 bases of the junction without a gene match. Per the germline V gene, SGHRS is the CDR1 and YFSETQ is the CDR2. The CDR3 runs 16 amino acids, cysteine and phenylalanine included. Only the CDR3 part of the read is kept: 48 bases, read in frame from the first base. The sample holds one count of this clone. Its specific antigen is unknown. Base qualities are missing; no much larger clone stands one base away. TCRbeta CDR3 regions were amplified from genomic DNA using the immunoSEQ Assay, a bias-controlled multiplex PCR. The original methods were these. The number of nucleated cells in each sample was estimated from the amplification of reference gene primers within the assay. To quantify the absolute abundance of each unique TCRbeta CDR3 rearrangement, sequence reads were collapsed and filtered. For each sample, productive Simpson clonality was calculated as the square root of Simpson's diversity index over productive rearrangements. What TCRdb holds here is the immuneACCESS table cut down to in-frame rearrangements. Part of the clones is not present; checked against another copy, under half of the missing clones reflect an unresolved V gene, and the others are unexplained. D and trimming come from the DNA, and the V and J calls and clone size come from that table. For this sample there are 35,000 to 50,000 clones; around 90% appear just once. The leading ten clones occupy 1% to 1.5% of the sample.

The paper as a whole reports these results and caveats: Clinical and demographic metadata were provided uncurated, with the amount varying by source and participant.

The sequence was obtained from a woman aged 40-49 years with acute or convalescent COVID-19. The specimen was peripheral blood. This chain is built from TRBV5-1 and TRBJ2-1, with 12 bases aligning to TRBD2. The CDR3 protein is CASSLGLAGPYNEQFF. The sequenced DNA: TGCGCCAGCAGCTTAGGACTAGCGGGGCCTTACAATGAGCAGTTCTTC.